The TCR beta chain described here comes from a study of blood T cell repertoires in COVID-19. Trimming cost V 4 bases and J 11 bases; bases outside gene matches: 14. In germline, CDR1 is SGHNT, CDR2 YYREEE (reference sequence). The CDR3 length is 14 residues. Here immunoSEQ multiplex PCR was the method, and the copy in TCRdb shows in-frame clones only, minus some. The top ten clones hold about 13% of a sample with about 190,000 clones, roughly 80% of them seen once. Sequenced: peripheral blood. The gene calls are TRBV5-4 and TRBJ2-7, with 8 bases aligning to TRBD1. This TCR derives from a man aged 45-65 years who had recovered from COVID-19. CDR3 amino acids: CASSPVDRVMAKYF. The CDR3 bases are TGTGCCAGCAGCCCCGTGGACAGGGTGATGGCAAAGTACTTC.